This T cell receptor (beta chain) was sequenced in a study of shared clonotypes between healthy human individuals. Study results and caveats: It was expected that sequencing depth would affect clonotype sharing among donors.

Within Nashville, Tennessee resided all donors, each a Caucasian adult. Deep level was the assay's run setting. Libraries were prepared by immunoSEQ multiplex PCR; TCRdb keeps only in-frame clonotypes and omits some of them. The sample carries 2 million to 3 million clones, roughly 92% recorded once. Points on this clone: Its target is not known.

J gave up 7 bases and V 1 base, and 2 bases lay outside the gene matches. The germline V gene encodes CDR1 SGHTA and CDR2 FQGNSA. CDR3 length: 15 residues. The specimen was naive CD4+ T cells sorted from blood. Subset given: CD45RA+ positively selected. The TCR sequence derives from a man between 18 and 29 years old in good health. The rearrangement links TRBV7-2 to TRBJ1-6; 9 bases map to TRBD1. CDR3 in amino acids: CASSLGTGENSPLHF. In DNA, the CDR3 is TGTGCCAGCAGCTTAGGGACAGGGGAGAATTCACCCCTCCACTTT.